This T cell receptor (beta chain) emerged from a study of T cell repertoires in cytomegalovirus infection. Overall study results and limits: Dominating the ex vivo response were TCR beta clonotypes that were CMV-specific and HLA-C-restricted.

From germline, CDR1 is LNHDA and CDR2 SQIVND (reference sequence). V was clipped by 7 bases and J by 4 bases, with 10 bases between them. This CDR3 has 12 residues. From the reads, TCRdb called clonotypes with MiXCR, one entry per CDR3 protein. Of 740,000 or so distinct CDR3 sequences listed, 35% were seen once; the top ten hold around 2.8%. This clonotype has just a few counts. Its antigen is unknown. The specimen was PBMCs. The chain links TRBV19 to TRBJ1-1, with a possible D match to TRBD1 (5 bases). The receptor comes from a human donor in good health (CMV status not recorded). Some clones in this sample may be carry-over from other donors' samples. CDR3 coding DNA: TGTGCCAGTACTCTGGGGCCCACTGAAGCTTTCTTT. Amino acid sequence: CASTLGPTEAFF. Based on the CDR3 plus reference TRBV19 and TRBJ1-1, the full variable domain is DGGITQSPKYLFRKEGQNVTLSCEQNLNHDAMYWYRQDPGQGLRLIYYSQIVNDFQKGDIAEGYSVSREKKESFPLTVTSAQKNPTAFYLCASTLGPTEAFFGQGTRLTVV.